This T cell receptor (beta chain) was obtained from a study of T cells after yellow fever vaccination. In the case of this clonotype: Antigen specificity is unknown.

One entry per CDR3 protein results from TCRdb running MiXCR on the 5' RACE reads. Of some 320,000 distinct CDR3 sequences listed, roughly 10% are singletons. Findings and limits, study-wide: A weaker but faster secondary response was observed, peaking on day 5 versus 15.

Germline V lookup: CDR1 SGHTA, CDR2 FQGNSA. This CDR3 has 15 residues. The V and J ends lost 4 bases and 7 bases respectively, with 19 bases between them. The chain is built from TRBV7-2 and TRBJ1-1; weak D call: TRBD1 (5 bases). The sample here was CD4+ T cells sorted from PBMCs, taken 45 days after the yellow fever booster vaccination. The sequence derives from a man aged 18-30 years who received the YFV17D yellow fever vaccine. CDR3 amino acids: CASSSPGTFEGEAFF. The CDR3 region has the DNA TGTGCCAGCAGCTCCCCTGGGACGTTTGAAGGTGAAGCTTTCTTT.